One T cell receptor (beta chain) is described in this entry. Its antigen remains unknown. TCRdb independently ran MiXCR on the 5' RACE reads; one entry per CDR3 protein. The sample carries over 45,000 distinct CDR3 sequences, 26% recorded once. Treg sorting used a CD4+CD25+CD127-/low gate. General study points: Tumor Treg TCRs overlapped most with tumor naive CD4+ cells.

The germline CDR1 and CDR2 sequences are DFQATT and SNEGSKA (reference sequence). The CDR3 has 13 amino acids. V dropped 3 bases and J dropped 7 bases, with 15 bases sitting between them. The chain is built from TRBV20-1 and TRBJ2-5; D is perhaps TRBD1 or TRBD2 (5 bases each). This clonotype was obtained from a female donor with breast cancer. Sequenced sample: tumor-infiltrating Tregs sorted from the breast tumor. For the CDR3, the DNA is TGCAGTGCTAGCGGGACGCCGAAAGGGACCCAGTACTTC. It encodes CSASGTPKGTQYF.